Detailed here is one T cell receptor (beta chain). In the PCR, 60 Vbeta and 13 Jbeta primers were used. Only in-frame clones appear in the TCRdb table, and some are missing; sequencing was by immunoSEQ multiplex PCR. The repertoire has approximately 150,000 clones, approximately 81% of them found once; the top ten carry about 4.1%. This sample was taken from a study of cytomegalovirus exposure and HLA in healthy donors. The CDR3 sequence is 18 residues long. CDR1 is MDHEN, CDR2 SYDVKM, per germline. Trimming removed 3 bases from V and 2 bases from J; junction bases left unmatched: 14. The receptor's source is a woman aged 35 to 49 in good health and CMV-seropositive. The V and J genes are TRBV28 and TRBJ2-7; 9 nucleotides agree with TRBD1. Sequenced sample: PBMCs. CDR3 DNA sequence: TGTGCCAGCAGTTTTGCCCCGGGACAGGGTGCTTTGACCTACGAGCAGTACTTC. Protein sequence: CASSFAPGQGALTYEQYF.